These 5 T cell receptor beta chains came from one sample sequenced in a study of blood T cell repertoires in COVID-19. Sequencing was performed with immunoSEQ multiplex PCR; in TCRdb, only in-frame clones are kept and a portion is missing. Found here are hundreds of thousands of clones, more than 70% of them singletons; the top ten hold roughly 4.3%. The material sequenced was PBMCs or T cells enriched from blood (not recorded which). The receptors derive from a young man with acute COVID-19.

V usage is TRBV7-3 and J usage is TRBJ1-1; D uncertain. Looked up from germline, CDR1 is SGHTA and CDR2 is FQGTGA. This CDR3 has 14 residues. Trimming cost V 3 bases and J 7 bases, with 15 bases left between them. CDR3 in amino acids: CASSLSFGIHEAFF. CDR3 sequence (DNA): TGTGCCAGCAGCTTGTCTTTCGGGATCCATGAAGCTTTCTTT.

This clone has just one count. The chain has TRBV5-3 and TRBJ2-1, with 7 bases fitting TRBD1. TRBV5-3 falls under the ORF class, with uncertain function. The CDR3 length is 16 residues. The V gene end was trimmed by 3 bases and the J gene end by 0 bases; junction bases not matched to a gene: 6. CDR3 region: CARSSPGQSSYNEQFF. The CDR3 nucleotides read TGTGCCAGAAGCTCTCCGGGACAGAGCTCCTACAATGAGCAGTTCTTC.

This clone was picked up a small number of times. The chain uses TRBV4-1 and TRBJ1-1, with 7 bases identical to TRBD1. The CDR3 sequence is 14 residues long. Losses at the gene ends were 0 bases for V and 8 bases for J; bases not matched to a gene: 6. Per the germline V gene, CDR1 is MGHRA and CDR2 is YSYEKL. The CDR3 reads CASSQEKEDREAFF. The CDR3 DNA reads as TGCGCCAGCAGCCAAGAAAAAGAGGACAGGGAAGCTTTCTTT.

The V gene is TRBV6-5, the J gene TRBJ2-1; tentatively, D is TRBD2 (6 bases). Trimming cost V 7 bases and J 14 bases, with 15 bases left between them. Germline V gene lookup returns CDR1 MNHEY and CDR2 SVGAGI. The CDR3 spans 11 residues. As DNA, the CDR3 is TGTGCCAGCACTTATGGGACTTTGGAGTTCTTC. Encoded protein: CASTYGTLEFF.

The V call is TRBV6-5, the J call TRBJ2-3; the match to TRBD2 covers 8 bases. V lost 6 bases to trimming and J lost 0 bases; unmatched junction nucleotides: 5. The germline V gene encodes CDR1 MNHEY and CDR2 SVGAGI. The CDR3 has 15 amino acids. CDR3 sequence reads: CASRDSGESTDTQYF. As DNA, the CDR3 is TGTGCCAGCAGGGATAGCGGGGAAAGCACAGATACGCAGTATTTT.